This T cell receptor (beta chain) was obtained from a study of cytomegalovirus exposure and HLA in healthy donors (dated by TCRdb to about 2017). Describing the broader study: An earlier analysis of some 500 of the donors reported 250 to 300 Gb of sequence data and roughly 100 million unique TCR beta sequences from 150 million to 200 million T cells. The number of typed donors differed by locus: roughly 629-640 for A, B, C, DRB1 and DQB1; some 500 for DQA1; some 590 for DPA1; and about 450 for DPB1. HLA typing included class I and class II loci at four-digit resolution. The study used immunosequencing to profile the T cell repertoires of approximately 690 subjects and linked those repertoires to cytomegalovirus serostatus. Of the 398 genotyped donors, approximately 80% fell in the genetic ancestry cluster associated with self-reported Caucasian donors. Among some 400 genotyped donors of the cohort, an average of around 240,000 unique TCR beta nucleotide sequences were sequenced per donor, roughly 20% of them non-productive. Because of strong linkage in the cohort, four to six DR-DQ haplotypes were treated as single units for association and clustering. High-throughput TCR immunosequencing, statistical association of individual TCRs with disease status, and machine learning were combined to predict cytomegalovirus infection status. Rather than drawing on any new phenotypic data, the later analysis identified candidate immune exposures from TCR beta sequences and the way those sequences occurred across donors. The study was designed to test whether signatures of past pathogen exposure could be identified by cataloging public T cell receptors. To study patterns of TCR occurrence, a later analysis re-analyzed previously published TCR beta repertoires from under 750 donors and added high-resolution HLA genotyping. An early release covering roughly 600 HLA-typed donors comprised 250 to 350 gigabases of sequencing data and approximately 80 million unique TCR sequences. Every repertoire in the discovery cohort had been generated on one and the same sequencing platform. Genome-wide SNP genotypes for about 65% of the 666 donors were used in a later genetic analysis, which treated that subset as a discovery cohort. Donor age, sex, ethnicity and CMV serostatus were collected together with the repertoire data. A separate validation cohort of roughly 120 different subjects was used in addition to the approximately 700-subject first cohort. An earlier analysis of around 580 of the donors used high-throughput TCR beta sequencing to judge whether each TCR beta V gene segment behaved as functional or pseudogenic. Beyond this particular receptor, the publication reports: Because HLA typing was unavailable for some donors at each locus, only the typed subset was used in association tests. Most TCR sequences were observed very rarely across donors, whereas some public TCRs were present in many individuals. A further reported finding was that TCR beta sequences accurately predicted the HLA-A and HLA-B alleles for most subjects in the first cohort. According to a later analysis, most CMV-associated TCR beta chains appeared to be HLA-restricted, and the HLA associations seemed to be driven largely by CMV exposure. Correlated functional status among segregating V segments might reflect linkage disequilibrium, but an unknown experimental factor could not be ruled out. According to a later analysis, parvovirus B19, influenza, CMV and Epstein-Barr virus appeared linked to several top co-occurrence clusters. Cytomegalovirus status was reported to be diagnosed by the classifier with high specificity and sensitivity in both the original and validation cohorts. In a later analysis, the rate of TCR association differed among HLA loci, with DRB1 alleles having the most associated TCRs and HLA-C alleles having the fewest. Presence/absence analyses assumed roughly uniform sequencing depth across donors, an assumption that may not hold. A few of the identified cytomegalovirus-associated TCR beta chains were confirmed in vitro to be specific for cytomegalovirus antigens. A later analysis found that HLA-associated TCR beta chains were more clonally expanded and had lower generation probabilities than equally common non-associated chains. Some IMGT-functional V segments, including TRBV6-2 and TRBV6-3, could not be told apart with the 87-base-pair reads, so those segments were excluded. In a later analysis, around 17,000 TCR beta sequences were associated with specific HLA alleles at a false discovery rate of 0.05. In an earlier analysis of around 600 of the donors, most TCR beta V segments were observed in productive rearrangements about 87% or about 30% of the time, broadly matching IMGT annotations. A later genetic analysis associated a missense DCLRE1C variant with V-gene and J-gene trimming of TCR beta chains, and an independent cohort replicated the association. The only immune exposure information available for the cohort was CMV serostatus. A cluster of highly shared sequence variants was judged likely to represent a technical artifact of the sequencing pipeline. Because counts were too low, roughly 18 rarely observed V segments, including chromosome 9 orphons, were left out of the earlier analysis of about 500 of the donors. A later genetic analysis reported fewer N-insertions in productive TCRs among donors in an Asian-associated ancestry cluster than the roughly 670-donor mean. In this cohort, only TCR beta chains were sequenced, and detectable features were limited by the absence of alpha or paired-chain data. In the study, 164 TCR beta chains were listed as associated with cytomegalovirus. When HLA alleles, especially DR and DQ, strongly co-occurred, TCR associations were difficult to assign to individual alleles. According to the authors, the approach could potentially be generalized to other disease states and immunological phenotypes.

The cohort was made up of 666 healthy bone marrow donors. At the time of sampling, every cohort member was nominally healthy, though immune exposures that went unrecorded were likely present. The donor was CMV seronegative and belonged to the group of 380 or so seronegative cohort members. Every donor gave a peripheral blood sample, and the peripheral blood mononuclear cells from that sample were used for TCR beta sequencing. Genomic DNA was extracted from the blood cell samples with the Qiagen DNeasy Blood Extraction Kit. A remark on this clone: Its antigen is still unknown. No clone much larger than this one lies a single base away; base qualities are absent.

The library relied on the immunoSEQ multiplex PCR assay. For the multiplex PCR, a mixture combining 60 forward primers for TCR Vbeta segments and 13 reverse primers for TCR Jbeta segments was used. The CDR3 region of rearranged TCR beta genes was amplified from genomic DNA with a multiplex PCR assay. The Illumina HiSeq System was used to sequence the amplified TCR beta libraries as 87-base-pair reads. The authors' analysis ran thus. Across the roughly 600 repertoires, a later analysis counted tens of millions of unique TCR beta chains, around 10 million of which were shared by at least two donors. Raw reads were error-corrected and collapsed into unique sequences with a nearest-neighbor algorithm that merged closely related sequences to remove PCR and sequencing errors. Alignment of CDR3 sequences to IMGT reference sequences was used to assign V, D and J gene segments. Each retained sequence needed at least a six-nucleotide match to both a V gene segment and a J gene segment. Rearrangements were classified as productive when the CDR3 lacked stop codons and remained in frame with V and J, and all other rearrangements were classified as non-productive. CDR3 was defined according to IMGT convention as the region running from the second conserved V-encoded cysteine to the conserved J-encoded phenylalanine. In an earlier analysis of around 570 of the donors, sequences lacking an unambiguous match to a single V gene segment were excluded. In an earlier analysis of some 590 of the donors, a V segment was called functional when productive rearrangements were above 56.7%, and segregating when the standard deviation between donors exceeded 5%. A statistical classification framework was built for diagnosing cytomegalovirus status from the catalog of TCR beta chain sequences. In a later analysis, V and J genes were assigned by comparing TCR nucleotide sequences against IMGT/GENE-DB human TR gene sequences. A later analysis assigned CDR3 sequences and most-parsimonious VDJ recombination scenarios with the TCRdist pipeline. A later analysis defined each TCR beta chain by its CDR3 amino acid sequence plus V-gene family, and excluded reads lacking a unique V-gene family. As a way to deal with suspected cross-contamination and a sequencing artifact, a later analysis dropped over 550 nucleotide sequences that were highly shared and had low generation probability. A later analysis calculated a clonal expansion index for each public chain from normalized within-repertoire ranks of inferred template counts. A later analysis computed generation probabilities with a VDJ recombination model fitted to out-of-frame rearrangements, and checked the results against IGoR. A later analysis scored TCR-TCR, TCR-HLA and TCR-CMV co-occurrence with hypergeometric tests, applying a repertoire-size bias correction to TCR pairs. In a later analysis, false discovery rates were estimated by permuting HLA or CMV assignments 20 times. In a later analysis, co-occurring TCRs were grouped using DBSCAN, and TCRdist sequence similarity was added for clustering within HLA-allele-positive subsets. Repertoires with fewer than 30,000 or more than 120,000 public chains were left out of co-occurrence clustering, as were a few repertoires with anomalous nucleotide sharing. This is the immuneACCESS table as TCRdb keeps it, with only in-frame sequences that have V and J called. A part of the clones is gone; compared with another copy, unresolved V genes explain less than half, and the rest is unexplained. That table furnishes V, J and clone size, whereas the DNA furnished D and trimming. The sample table lists around 68,000 clones, about 85% of them with a count of one. Over 8.5% of the sample goes to the ten largest clones.

Deletion took 1 base off V and 4 bases off J, with a span of 10 bases between the germline ends. The cysteine opens and the phenylalanine closes a CDR3 of 15 amino acids. Only the CDR3 region is kept as DNA, spanning 45 bases read in frame from base 1. The germline V gene specifies SGHTA as CDR1 and FQGNSA as CDR2. The receptor was derived from a female donor in good health and CMV-seronegative. Sequencing used PBMCs. This sequence uses TRBV7-2 and TRBJ2-2, and the D gene may be TRBD1, 5 bases matching. DNA sequence: TGTGCCAGCAGCTTAGGAACAGGCACCACCGGGGAGCTGTTTTTT. This yields the protein CASSLGTGTTGELFF.